This T cell receptor beta chain was sequenced for a study of T cells after posttransplantation cyclophosphamide. Overall study findings and caveats: Later post-transplant blood repertoires were often dominated by donor CD8+ memory clones. After PTCy, TRB diversity resembled that of CNI/methotrexate controls. TRB overlap between skin or GI tissue T cells and blood was limited.

Sampled 1 year posttransplant, controls received myeloablative marrow transplants, methotrexate and a calcineurin inhibitor. This CDR3 is 14 amino acids long. Trimming took 3 bases from V and 1 from J, leaving 6 bases between them. CDR1 and CDR2 (germline): MNHNY, SVGAGI (reference sequence). Measured with immunoSEQ multiplex PCR; TCRdb has only the in-frame clones, and not every one. The sample shows just over 15,000 clones, roughly 83% of them seen only once. Comment on this clone: Antigen specificity is unknown.

The TCR sequence derives from a male patient aged 18 to 29 who received an allogeneic stem cell transplant from a related donor, was CMV-positive, and had no GVHD. Some T cells may be the graft donor's. V usage is TRBV6-6 and J usage is TRBJ2-2, with D tentatively TRBD2 (6 bases). The source material was PBMCs, sampled 371 days after allogeneic stem cell transplant with calcineurin inhibitor and methotrexate. The CDR3 reads CASSYSGNTGELFF. The CDR3 bases are TGTGCCAGCAGTTATAGCGGGAACACCGGGGAGCTGTTTTTT.